Listed below are T cell receptor beta chains from one sample, sequenced in a study of T cell responses to AZD1222 COVID-19 vaccine. Here immunoSEQ multiplex PCR was the method, and the copy in TCRdb shows in-frame clones only, minus some. The sample has over 110,000 clones; under 95% are singletons. The material was peripheral blood, obtained on day 0 of AZD1222 vaccination. These receptors were collected from an adult in good health. CDR3s include the opening cysteine and the closing phenylalanine or tryptophan. The order of the fields is V gene, D gene, clone size, CDR3 length, J gene, CDR3 DNA, CDR3 protein. The D gene is left open where the match is weak. Where a row states a size, it is once, few, many or the class of an expanded clone; other rows omit it.

V: TRBV9; D: NA; size: NA; length: 16; J: TRBJ2-3; DNA: TGTGCCAGCAGCCCCTCCACGGGGCAGGGGACAGATACGCAGTATTTT; CDR3: CASSPSTGQGTDTQYF
V: TRBV6-5; D: TRBD1; size: NA; length: 13; J: TRBJ2-7; DNA: TGTGCCAGCGGACAGGGGAAAGTCCACGAGCAGTACTTC; CDR3: CASGQGKVHEQYF
V: TRBV4-3; D: NA; size: NA; length: 15; J: TRBJ2-7; DNA: TGCGCCAGCAGCCCACGGGTTAGCGGCACCTACGAGCAGTACTTC; CDR3: CASSPRVSGTYEQYF
V: TRBV3-1/TRBV3-2; D: TRBD1; size: NA; length: 15; J: TRBJ1-4; DNA: TGTGCCAGCAGCCCAACTCACAGGGGTGAAGAAAAACTGTTTTTT; CDR3: CASSPTHRGEEKLFF
V: TRBV30; D: TRBD2; size: NA; length: 14; J: TRBJ2-7; DNA: TGTGCCTGGAGCCCGGGACTAGCGGCCTACGAGCAGTACTTC; CDR3: CAWSPGLAAYEQYF
V: TRBV3-1/TRBV3-2; D: NA; size: NA; length: 11; J: TRBJ1-1; DNA: TGTGCCAGCAGCCACCAGGGAGAAGCTTTCTTT; CDR3: CASSHQGEAFF
V: TRBV19; D: NA; size: NA; length: 13; J: TRBJ1-2; DNA: TGTGCCAGTAGTATCCTGGAACTCCATGGCTACACCTTC; CDR3: CASSILELHGYTF
V: TRBV5-5; D: NA; size: NA; length: 14; J: TRBJ1-3; DNA: TGTGCCAGCAGCCGACAGAGCTCTGGAAACACCATATATTTT; CDR3: CASSRQSSGNTIYF
V: TRBV15; D: TRBD1; size: NA; length: 15; J: TRBJ1-1; DNA: TGTGCCACCAGCAGAGTACCAGGGGGCGGCACTGAAGCTTTCTTT; CDR3: CATSRVPGGGTEAFF
V: TRBV11-2; D: TRBD1; size: NA; length: 13; J: TRBJ1-1; DNA: TGTGCCAGCAGCTCGGACAGGGGGACTGAAGCTTTCTTT; CDR3: CASSSDRGTEAFF
V: TRBV5-1; D: TRBD1; size: NA; length: 13; J: TRBJ2-1; DNA: TGCGCCAGCAGCTTCCGACAGGGCCCTGAGCAGTTCTTC; CDR3: CASSFRQGPEQFF
V: TRBV7-6; D: NA; size: NA; length: 15; J: TRBJ1-2; DNA: TGTGCCAGCAGCCCCCGTGGGCAGGGATGGTATGGCTACACCTTC; CDR3: CASSPRGQGWYGYTF
V: TRBV19; D: NA; size: NA; length: 14; J: TRBJ1-2; DNA: TGTGCCAGTAGTAAAGGGGGGGGTAACTATGGCTACACCTTC; CDR3: CASSKGGGNYGYTF
V: TRBV6-1; D: NA; size: NA; length: 13; J: TRBJ2-5; DNA: TGTGCCAGCAGTGACCGTGTCGGAGAGACCCAGTACTTC; CDR3: CASSDRVGETQYF
V: TRBV5-4; D: NA; size: NA; length: 13; J: TRBJ1-2; DNA: TGTGCCACCCGCGGCGGGGGACCCTATGGCTACACCTTC; CDR3: CATRGGGPYGYTF
V: TRBV15; D: TRBD1; size: NA; length: 15; J: TRBJ1-5; DNA: TGTGCCACCAGCGGTGGACAGGGTGCGTTTCAGCCCCAGCATTTT; CDR3: CATSGGQGAFQPQHF
V: TRBV2; D: NA; size: NA; length: 12; J: TRBJ2-7; DNA: TGTGCCAGCAGTGCATTAGGGGGCGAGCAGTACTTC; CDR3: CASSALGGEQYF
V: TRBV18; D: TRBD1; size: NA; length: 16; J: TRBJ1-6; DNA: TGTGCCAGCTCACGGGCCAGACAGGGGGAATATTCACCCCTCCACTTT; CDR3: CASSRARQGEYSPLHF
V: TRBV10-2; D: NA; size: NA; length: 14; J: TRBJ1-2; DNA: TGCGCCAGCAGTGCTGGTTCGCGAAGGGACGGCTACACCTTC; CDR3: CASSAGSRRDGYTF
V: TRBV2; D: NA; size: once; length: 13; J: TRBJ2-5; DNA: TGTGCCAGCCGGGGCTCGGGGAGTGAGACCCAGTACTTC; CDR3: CASRGSGSETQYF
V: TRBV27; D: NA; size: NA; length: 17; J: TRBJ1-5; DNA: TGTGCCAGCAGTTTCAATGGACAGACCTATAGCAATCAGCCCCAGCATTTT; CDR3: CASSFNGQTYSNQPQHF
V: TRBV27; D: NA; size: once; length: 16; J: TRBJ1-5; DNA: TGTGCCAGTCGCCAATCTGGGCAGGGCCCTGTTCAGCCCCAGCATTTT; CDR3: CASRQSGQGPVQPQHF
V: TRBV6-5; D: NA; size: NA; length: 13; J: TRBJ2-7; DNA: TGTGCCAGCGGGTTGAGGGGCGGCTACGAGCAGTACTTC; CDR3: CASGLRGGYEQYF
V: TRBV6-1; D: TRBD1; size: NA; length: 17; J: TRBJ2-7; DNA: TGTGCCAGCAGTGCACACTCTGGACAGGGGGCTTTTTACGAGCAGTACTTC; CDR3: CASSAHSGQGAFYEQYF
V: TRBV7-2; D: NA; size: NA; length: 14; J: TRBJ2-5; DNA: TGTGCCAGCAGCGACGAGGGGTTTGGCGAGACCCAGTACTTC; CDR3: CASSDEGFGETQYF
V: TRBV9; D: NA; size: once; length: 14; J: TRBJ2-3; DNA: TGTGCCAGCAGCGTCGAATTGCGCACAGATACGCAGTATTTT; CDR3: CASSVELRTDTQYF
V: TRBV7-9; D: TRBD2; size: NA; length: 15; J: TRBJ2-5; DNA: TGTGCCAGCAAAAGACTAGCGGGGCATCAAGAGACCCAGTACTTC; CDR3: CASKRLAGHQETQYF
V: TRBV3-1/TRBV3-2; D: NA; size: NA; length: 14; J: TRBJ1-6; DNA: TGTGCCAGCAGCCAAGTACAGGGAGATTCACCCCTCCACTTT; CDR3: CASSQVQGDSPLHF
V: TRBV7-3; D: TRBD2; size: NA; length: 15; J: TRBJ2-1; DNA: TGTGCCAGCAGCTCGGGGACTAGCGGGAAGGATGAGCAGTTCTTC; CDR3: CASSSGTSGKDEQFF
V: TRBV7-2; D: NA; size: NA; length: 17; J: TRBJ2-3; DNA: TGTGCCAGCAGCTTAATCGGGACCGCTCTTAGCACAGATACGCAGTATTTT; CDR3: CASSLIGTALSTDTQYF
V: TRBV5-1; D: TRBD1; size: NA; length: 15; J: TRBJ1-6; DNA: TGCGCCAGCAGCTTGGAGGGACAGGGTGTCTCACCCCTCCACTTT; CDR3: CASSLEGQGVSPLHF
V: TRBV3-1/TRBV3-2; D: TRBD1; size: NA; length: 15; J: TRBJ1-4; DNA: TGTGCCCACCTCGTCCCGGGACAGGGGTATGAAAAACTGTTTTTT; CDR3: CAHLVPGQGYEKLFF
V: TRBV19; D: NA; size: NA; length: 14; J: TRBJ2-4; DNA: TGTGCCAGTAGTATTGCTGGGTTGAGAAACATTCAGTACTTC; CDR3: CASSIAGLRNIQYF
V: TRBV12-5; D: NA; size: NA; length: 15; J: TRBJ2-7; DNA: TGTGCTAGTGGTTTGGTAGTCGGGAGTTCCTACGAGCAGTACTTC; CDR3: CASGLVVGSSYEQYF
V: TRBV6-1; D: NA; size: few; length: 15; J: TRBJ2-6; DNA: TGTGCCAGCAGTGAAGGAAGCTCTGGGGCCAACGTCCTGACTTTC; CDR3: CASSEGSSGANVLTF
V: TRBV18; D: TRBD1; size: NA; length: 15; J: TRBJ1-1; DNA: TGTGCCAGCTTCCCCAAAGGGGGCAGGAACACTGAAGCTTTCTTT; CDR3: CASFPKGGRNTEAFF
V: TRBV5-1; D: TRBD2; size: NA; length: 17; J: TRBJ2-2; DNA: TGCGCCAGCAGCCCATCGCGTAGCGGGACCTTCTCCGGGGAGCTGTTTTTT; CDR3: CASSPSRSGTFSGELFF
V: TRBV2; D: NA; size: NA; length: 16; J: TRBJ1-5; DNA: TGTGCCAGCAGTCTCACCGGGACGGATAAAGGGGAGCCCCAGCATTTT; CDR3: CASSLTGTDKGEPQHF
V: TRBV25-1; D: NA; size: NA; length: 15; J: TRBJ2-5; DNA: TGTGCCAGCAGTGAATTTCGCAGGGCCCAAGAGACCCAGTACTTC; CDR3: CASSEFRRAQETQYF
V: TRBV7-9; D: TRBD2; size: NA; length: 16; J: TRBJ2-3; DNA: TGTGCCAGCAGCTTAGGGACTAGCGGGGATCCAGATACGCAGTATTTT; CDR3: CASSLGTSGDPDTQYF
V: TRBV5-1; D: NA; size: NA; length: 13; J: TRBJ2-7; DNA: TGCGCCAGCAGCTCGACCCCTGGATCCGAGCAGTACTTC; CDR3: CASSSTPGSEQYF
V: TRBV4-1; D: TRBD1; size: NA; length: 15; J: TRBJ2-7; DNA: TGCGCCAGCAGCCCCGGGACAGGGCCGGCCTACGAGCAGTACTTC; CDR3: CASSPGTGPAYEQYF
V: TRBV29-1; D: TRBD1; size: NA; length: 14; J: TRBJ2-2; DNA: TGCAGCGTTGTAGCGGACAGGGACCCCGGGGAGCTGTTTTTT; CDR3: CSVVADRDPGELFF
V: TRBV7-8; D: NA; size: NA; length: 12; J: TRBJ2-5; DNA: TGTGCCAGCAGCTTAGGGCCGGGATTTCAGTACTTC; CDR3: CASSLGPGFQYF
V: TRBV5-1; D: NA; size: once; length: 16; J: TRBJ2-5; DNA: TGCGCCAGCAGCTTCCTCCCGTCGACAGTCCAAGAGACCCAGTACTTC; CDR3: CASSFLPSTVQETQYF
V: TRBV18; D: NA; size: NA; length: 14; J: TRBJ2-5; DNA: TGTGCCAGCTCACCACAAGGAGCAGGGGAGACCCAGTACTTC; CDR3: CASSPQGAGETQYF